The 5 T cell receptor beta chains in this list originate from one sample, sequenced in a study of response to subunit inactivated influenza vaccine. From the RT-PCR reads, TCRdb called clonotypes with MiXCR, one entry per CDR3 protein. The profile covers about 650,000 distinct CDR3 sequences, with around 13% appearing a single time and less than 8.5% taken by the ten largest. The specimen comprised PBMCs from blood, sampled less than 15 days before vaccination. These receptors all come from a man in his forties or fifties who received an inactivated influenza vaccine.

This chain connects TRBV2 to TRBJ2-3; D may correspond to TRBD1 or TRBD2 (7 bases each). Between the trimmed V and J ends, which lost 4 bases and 0 bases, there was a span of 11 bases. Germline CDR1 SNHLY, CDR2 FYNNEI. CDR3 length: 15 amino acids. The CDR3, as DNA: TGTGCCAGCAGTGCTCAGGGGGGGAGCACAGATACGCAGTATTTT. Protein product: CASSAQGGSTDTQYF.

This sequence joins TRBV7-2 and TRBJ2-3, with 10 nucleotides matching TRBD2. This CDR3 comprises 17 residues. V trimming: 0 bases; J trimming: 2 bases; junction bases outside the gene matches: 5. From germline, CDR1 is SGHTA and CDR2 FQGNSA. CDR3 region: CASSLATGLAATDTQYF. CDR3 nucleotides: TGTGCCAGCAGCTTAGCGACAGGACTAGCGGCCACAGATACGCAGTATTTT.

This clonotype has a count of ten or more. CDR3 in DNA: TGTGCCAGCAGCCAACTTAGCGGGGAGTACACAGATACGCAGTATTTT. This sequence encodes CASSQLSGEYTDTQYF. The chain combines TRBV3-1 with TRBJ2-3; 8 bases match TRBD2. The CDR3 consists of 16 residues. Looked up from germline, CDR1 is LGHDT and CDR2 is YNNKEL (reference sequence). V lost 2 bases and J lost 2; bases outside the gene matches: 6.

This clonotype showed up just a few times. The chain carries TRBV5-6 and TRBJ2-4; D is possibly TRBD2 (6 bases). There are 15 residues in the CDR3. Trimming took off 1 base at V and 8 bases at J, with 16 bases between the two ends. Per the germline V gene, CDR1 is SGHDT and CDR2 is YYEEEE. The chain's CDR3 is CASSLKGQGGYIQYF. The DNA for the CDR3 is TGTGCCAGCAGCTTGAAGGGGCAGGGAGGTTACATTCAGTACTTC.

This chain uses TRBV12-3 or TRBV12-4 with TRBJ1-1, with TRBD1 matching over 8 bases. The CDR3 extends over 14 amino acids. Trimming cost V 6 bases and J 11 bases; bases outside gene matches: 14. The CDR3 loop reads CASSDRETGGTAFF. The CDR3, as DNA: TGTGCCAGCAGCGACAGAGAAACAGGGGGGACGGCTTTCTTT.